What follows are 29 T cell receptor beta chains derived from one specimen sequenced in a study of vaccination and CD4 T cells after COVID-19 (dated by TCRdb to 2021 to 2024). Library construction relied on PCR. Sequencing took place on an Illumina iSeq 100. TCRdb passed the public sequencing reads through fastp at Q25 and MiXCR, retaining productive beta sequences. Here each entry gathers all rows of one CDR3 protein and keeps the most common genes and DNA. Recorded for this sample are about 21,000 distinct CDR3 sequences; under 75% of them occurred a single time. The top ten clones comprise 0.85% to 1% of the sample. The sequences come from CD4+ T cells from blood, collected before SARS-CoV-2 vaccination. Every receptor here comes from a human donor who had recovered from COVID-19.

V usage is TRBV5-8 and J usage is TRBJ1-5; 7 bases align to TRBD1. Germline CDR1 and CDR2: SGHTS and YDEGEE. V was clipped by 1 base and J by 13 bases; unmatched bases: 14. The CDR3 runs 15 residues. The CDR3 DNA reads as TGTGCCAGCAGCTTGTACGCAGGGGGTCCCCCAAATCAGCATTTT. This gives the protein CASSLYAGGPPNQHF.

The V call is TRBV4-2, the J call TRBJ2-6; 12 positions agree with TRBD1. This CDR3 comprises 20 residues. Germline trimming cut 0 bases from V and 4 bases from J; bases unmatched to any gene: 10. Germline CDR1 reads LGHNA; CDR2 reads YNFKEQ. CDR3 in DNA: TGTGCCAGCAGCCAAGATTTAGGGACAGGGGGCTCACCCGGGGCCAACGTCCTGACTTTC. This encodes CASSQDLGTGGSPGANVLTF.

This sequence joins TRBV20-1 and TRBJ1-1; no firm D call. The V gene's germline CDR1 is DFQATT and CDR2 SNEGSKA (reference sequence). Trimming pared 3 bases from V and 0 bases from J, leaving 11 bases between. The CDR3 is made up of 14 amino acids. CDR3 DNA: TGCAGTGCTAGTTTAATCCGAATGAACACTGAAGCTTTCTTT. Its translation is CSASLIRMNTEAFF.

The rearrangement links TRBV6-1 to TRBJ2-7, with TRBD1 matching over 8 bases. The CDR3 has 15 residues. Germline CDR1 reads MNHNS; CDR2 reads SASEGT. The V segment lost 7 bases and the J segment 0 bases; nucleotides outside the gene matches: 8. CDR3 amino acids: CASTLRTGSSYEQYF. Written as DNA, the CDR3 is TGTGCCAGCACCCTAAGGACAGGGTCCTCCTACGAGCAGTACTTC.

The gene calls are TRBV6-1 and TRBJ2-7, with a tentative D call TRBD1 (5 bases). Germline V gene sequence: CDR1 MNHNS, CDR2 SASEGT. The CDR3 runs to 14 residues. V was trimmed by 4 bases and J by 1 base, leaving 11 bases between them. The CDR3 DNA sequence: TGTGCCAGCAGTGCCCAGACAGTTTCCTACGAGCAGTACTTC. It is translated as CASSAQTVSYEQYF.

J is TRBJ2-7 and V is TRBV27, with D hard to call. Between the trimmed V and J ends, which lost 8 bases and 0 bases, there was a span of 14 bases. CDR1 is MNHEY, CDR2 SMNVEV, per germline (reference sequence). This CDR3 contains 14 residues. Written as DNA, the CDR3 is TGTGCCAGCGACTTTAGGGTTCCCTCCTACGAGCAGTACTTC. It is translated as CASDFRVPSYEQYF.

The CDR3 DNA reads TGTGCCAGCAGCCTTAGGGACAGGGCGAATTCACCCCTCCACTTT. It specifies CASSLRDRANSPLHF. V gene TRBV21-1 combines with J gene TRBJ1-6; the DNA was not compared with TRBD1, the D call given in the table. TRBV21-1 is tagged as a pseudogene. The CDR3 loop spans 15 amino acids.

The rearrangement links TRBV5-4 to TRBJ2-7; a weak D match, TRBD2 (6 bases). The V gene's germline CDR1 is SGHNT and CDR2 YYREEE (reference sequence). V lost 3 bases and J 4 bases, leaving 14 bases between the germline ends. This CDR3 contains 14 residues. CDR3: CASSWGGSVYEQYF. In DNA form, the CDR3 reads TGTGCCAGCAGCTGGGGAGGCTCCGTTTACGAGCAGTACTTC.

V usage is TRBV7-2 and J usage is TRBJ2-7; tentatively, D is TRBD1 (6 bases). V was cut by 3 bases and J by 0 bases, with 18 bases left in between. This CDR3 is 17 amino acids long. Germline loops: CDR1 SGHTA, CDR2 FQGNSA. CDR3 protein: CASSLGNRDKSSYEQYF. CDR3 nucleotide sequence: TGTGCCAGCAGCTTGGGGAATAGGGACAAAAGCTCCTACGAGCAGTACTTC. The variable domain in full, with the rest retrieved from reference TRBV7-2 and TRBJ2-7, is GAGVSQSPSNKVTEKGKDVELRCDPISGHTALYWYRQSLGQGLEFLIYFQGNSAPDKSGLPSDRFSAERTGGSVSTLTIQRTQQEDSAVYLCASSLGNRDKSSYEQYFGPGTRLTVT.

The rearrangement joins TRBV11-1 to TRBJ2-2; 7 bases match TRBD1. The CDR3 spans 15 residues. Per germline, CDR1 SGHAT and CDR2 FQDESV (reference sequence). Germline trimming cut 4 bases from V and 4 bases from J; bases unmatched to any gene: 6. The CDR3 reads CASSSNRGGTGELFF. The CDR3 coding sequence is TGTGCCAGCAGCTCAAACAGGGGTGGCACCGGGGAGCTGTTTTTT.

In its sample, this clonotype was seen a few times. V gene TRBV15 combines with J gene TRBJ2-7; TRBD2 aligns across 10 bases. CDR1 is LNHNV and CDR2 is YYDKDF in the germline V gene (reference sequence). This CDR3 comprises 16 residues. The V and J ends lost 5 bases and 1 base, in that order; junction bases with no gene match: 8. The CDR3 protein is CATSQGPGLASYEQYF. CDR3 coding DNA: TGTGCCACCAGCCAAGGACCGGGACTAGCGTCCTACGAGCAGTACTTC.

The CDR3 DNA sequence: TGCAGTGCTCCTCTTCCGCCGTTAGTAACCGAGCAGTACTTC. It specifies CSAPLPPLVTEQYF. The chain is built from TRBV20-1 and TRBJ2-7, with unresolved D. The CDR3 covers 14 residues. V was clipped by 5 bases and J by 6 bases, with 20 bases between them. Germline V gene lookup returns CDR1 DFQATT and CDR2 SNEGSKA (reference sequence).

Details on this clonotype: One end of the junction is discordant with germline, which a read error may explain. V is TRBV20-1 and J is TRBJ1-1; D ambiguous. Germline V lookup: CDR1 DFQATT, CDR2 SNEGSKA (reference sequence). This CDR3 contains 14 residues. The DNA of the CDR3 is TGCAGTGCTAGACGTGGCAGTGAGGGCACTGAAGCTCTCTTT. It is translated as CSARRGSEGTEALF.

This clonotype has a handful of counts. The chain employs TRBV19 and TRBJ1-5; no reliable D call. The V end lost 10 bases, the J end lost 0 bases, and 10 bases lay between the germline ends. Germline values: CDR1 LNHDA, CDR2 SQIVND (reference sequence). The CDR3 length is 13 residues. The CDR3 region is CATGEYSNQPQHF. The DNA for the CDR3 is TGTGCCACTGGGGAGTATAGCAATCAGCCCCAGCATTTT.

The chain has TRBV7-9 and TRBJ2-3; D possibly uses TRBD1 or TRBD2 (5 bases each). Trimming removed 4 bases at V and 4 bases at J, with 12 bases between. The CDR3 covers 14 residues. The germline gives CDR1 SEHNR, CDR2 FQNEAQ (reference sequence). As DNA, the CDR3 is TGTGCCAGCAGCTCGTCAGGGAGAGCAGATACGCAGTATTTT. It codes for CASSSSGRADTQYF.

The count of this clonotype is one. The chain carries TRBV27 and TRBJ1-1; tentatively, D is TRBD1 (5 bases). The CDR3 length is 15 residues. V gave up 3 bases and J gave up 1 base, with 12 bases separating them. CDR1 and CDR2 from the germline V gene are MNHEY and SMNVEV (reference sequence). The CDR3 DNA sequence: TGTGCCAGCAGTTTTGATTACAGGCGGAACACTGAAGCTTTCTTT. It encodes CASSFDYRRNTEAFF.

Here the CDR3 DNA reads TGTGCCAGCAGCTTCGGACAGGGAGTCTATGGCTACACCTTC. As protein: CASSFGQGVYGYTF. The rearrangement uses TRBV7-2 and TRBJ1-2, with 8 bases fitting TRBD1. Germline V gene lookup returns CDR1 SGHTA and CDR2 FQGNSA. V dropped 3 bases and J dropped 4; count of bases not matched to a gene: 4. The CDR3 is 14 residues long.

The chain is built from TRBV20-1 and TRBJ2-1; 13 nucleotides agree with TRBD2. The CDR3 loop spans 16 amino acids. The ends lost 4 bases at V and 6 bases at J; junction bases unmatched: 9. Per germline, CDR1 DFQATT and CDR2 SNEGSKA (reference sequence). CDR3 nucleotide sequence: TGCAGTGCTATGAGGGGAACTAGCGGGAGGGCCAATGAGCAGTTCTTC. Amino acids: CSAMRGTSGRANEQFF.

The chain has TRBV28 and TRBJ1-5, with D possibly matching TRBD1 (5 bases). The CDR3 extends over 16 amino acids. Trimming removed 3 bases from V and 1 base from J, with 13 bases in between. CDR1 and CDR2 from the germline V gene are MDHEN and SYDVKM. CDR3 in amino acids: CASSFETRVSNQPQHF. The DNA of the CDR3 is TGTGCCAGCAGTTTCGAGACCAGGGTGAGCAATCAGCCCCAGCATTTT.

The CDR3 here is CASSNRGQIYEQYF. The CDR3 region has the DNA TGTGCCAGCAGTAACCGGGGACAGATCTACGAGCAGTACTTC. The V call is TRBV6-1, the J call TRBJ2-7; TRBD1 matches at 7 bases. V gave up 5 bases and J gave up 3 bases; unmatched junction bases: 7. CDR1 and CDR2 (germline): MNHNS, SASEGT. The CDR3 runs 14 residues.

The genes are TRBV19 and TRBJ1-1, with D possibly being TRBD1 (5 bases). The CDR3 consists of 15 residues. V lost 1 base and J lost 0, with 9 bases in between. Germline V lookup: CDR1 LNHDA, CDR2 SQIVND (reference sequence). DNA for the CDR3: TGTGCCAGTAGTATAGGAGCAGGGATGAACACTGAAGCTTTCTTT. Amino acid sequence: CASSIGAGMNTEAFF.

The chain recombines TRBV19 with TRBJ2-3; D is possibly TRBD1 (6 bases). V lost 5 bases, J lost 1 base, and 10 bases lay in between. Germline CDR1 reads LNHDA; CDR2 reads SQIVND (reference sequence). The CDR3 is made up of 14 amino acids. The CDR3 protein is CASSPNRGTDTQYF. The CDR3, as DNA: TGTGCCAGTAGTCCGAACAGGGGCACAGATACGCAGTATTTT.

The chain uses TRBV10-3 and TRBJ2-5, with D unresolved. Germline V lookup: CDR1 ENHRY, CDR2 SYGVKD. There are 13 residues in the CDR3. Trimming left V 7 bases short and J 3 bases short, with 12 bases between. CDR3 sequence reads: CAIMGSAEETQYF. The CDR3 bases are TGTGCCATCATGGGGTCAGCCGAAGAGACCCAGTACTTC.

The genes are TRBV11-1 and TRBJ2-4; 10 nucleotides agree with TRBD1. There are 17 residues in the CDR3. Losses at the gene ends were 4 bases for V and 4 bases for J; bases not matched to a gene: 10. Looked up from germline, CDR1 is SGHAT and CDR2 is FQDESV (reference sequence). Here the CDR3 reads CASSSAATGGTKNIQYF. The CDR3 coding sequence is TGTGCCAGCAGCTCCGCGGCGACAGGGGGCACAAAAAACATTCAGTACTTC.

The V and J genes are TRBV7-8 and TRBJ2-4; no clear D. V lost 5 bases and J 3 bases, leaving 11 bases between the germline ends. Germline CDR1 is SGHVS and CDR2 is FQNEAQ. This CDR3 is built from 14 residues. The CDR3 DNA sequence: TGTGCCAGCAGCCCAACTGAAAGCAAAAACATTCAGTACTTC. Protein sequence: CASSPTESKNIQYF.

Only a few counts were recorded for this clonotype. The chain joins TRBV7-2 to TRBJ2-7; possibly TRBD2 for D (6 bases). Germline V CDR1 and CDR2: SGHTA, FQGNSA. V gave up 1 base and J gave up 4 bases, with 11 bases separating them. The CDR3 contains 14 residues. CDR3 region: CASSLVRETYEQYF. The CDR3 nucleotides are TGTGCCAGCAGCTTAGTTCGGGAGACTTACGAGCAGTACTTC.

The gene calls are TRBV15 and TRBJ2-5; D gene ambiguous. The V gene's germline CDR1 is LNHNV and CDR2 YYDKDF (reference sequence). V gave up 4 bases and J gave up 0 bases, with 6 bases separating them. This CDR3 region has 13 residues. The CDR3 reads CATSNVYQETQYF. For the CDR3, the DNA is TGTGCCACCAGCAATGTGTACCAAGAGACCCAGTACTTC.

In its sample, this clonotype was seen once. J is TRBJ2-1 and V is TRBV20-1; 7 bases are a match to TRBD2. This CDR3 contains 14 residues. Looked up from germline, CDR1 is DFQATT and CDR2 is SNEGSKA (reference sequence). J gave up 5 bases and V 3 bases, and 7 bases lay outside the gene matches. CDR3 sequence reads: CSASRSGPNNEQFF. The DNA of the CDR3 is TGCAGTGCTAGTCGTAGCGGGCCTAACAATGAGCAGTTCTTC.

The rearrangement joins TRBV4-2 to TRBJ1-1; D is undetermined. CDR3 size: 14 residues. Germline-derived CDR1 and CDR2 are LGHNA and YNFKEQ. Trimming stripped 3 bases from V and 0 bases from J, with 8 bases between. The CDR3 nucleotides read TGTGCCAGCAGCCAGAGCCTTATGAACACTGAAGCTTTCTTT. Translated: CASSQSLMNTEAFF.